These T cell receptor beta chains were read from a single sample in a study of blood T cell repertoires in COVID-19. Generated by immunoSEQ multiplex PCR, the TCRdb table keeps only in-frame clones and is missing some. The sample holds about 48,000 clones, about 85% seen once. The specimen sequenced was peripheral blood. The receptors were gathered from a woman in her sixties or seventies with acute or convalescent COVID-19. The CDR3 runs from the conserved cysteine through the conserved F or W. D genes are given only for firm matches. Rows may omit the clone size; those that give it use once, few, many or a size class.

V gene	clone size	J gene	D gene	CDR3 protein	CDR3 DNA
TRBV11-2	.	TRBJ2-1	TRBD1	CASSLGRGQGSFF	TGTGCCAGCAGCTTAGGAAGGGGACAGGGTAGCTTCTTC
TRBV5-4	.	TRBJ2-3	.	CASTPARGSGADTQYF	TGTGCCAGCACCCCAGCTCGGGGGAGTGGTGCAGATACGCAGTATTTT
TRBV2	.	TRBJ2-7	.	CASEASGQREQYF	TGTGCCAGCGAGGCTAGTGGTCAACGCGAGCAGTACTTC
TRBV5-1	.	TRBJ2-2	.	CASSPRRDSTTGELFF	TGCGCCAGCAGCCCCCGCCGGGACTCCACCACCGGGGAGCTGTTTTTT
TRBV12-3/TRBV12-4	.	TRBJ1-5	.	CASSVTDNQPQHF	TGTGCCAGCAGCGTCACAGATAATCAGCCCCAGCATTTT
TRBV3-1/TRBV3-2	.	TRBJ2-1	.	CASSWDFRYYNEQFF	TGTGCCAGCAGCTGGGACTTCAGATATTACAATGAGCAGTTCTTC
TRBV7-8	.	TRBJ2-7	TRBD2	CASSLTSGAGSYEQYF	TGTGCCAGCAGCTTAACTAGCGGAGCGGGCTCCTACGAGCAGTACTTC
TRBV15	once	TRBJ1-3	.	CATSRDQGSGNTIYF	TGTGCCACCAGCAGAGATCAGGGTTCGGGAAACACCATATATTTT
TRBV5-4	.	TRBJ1-1	.	CASSLKVGMGTGEFF	.
TRBV27	.	TRBJ2-1	.	CASSTIRSSYNEQFF	TGTGCCAGCAGTACCATACGGAGCTCCTACAATGAGCAGTTCTTC
TRBV5-1	.	TRBJ1-1	.	CASSLGGHTEAFF	TGCGCCAGCAGCTTGGGCGGGCACACTGAAGCTTTCTTT
TRBV5-1	.	TRBJ2-4	TRBD2	CASSREVASGGANIQYF	TGCGCCAGCAGCCGGGAAGTGGCTAGCGGGGGGGCGAACATTCAGTACTTC
TRBV6-5	.	TRBJ2-3	TRBD2	CASSRDYGTDTQYF	TGTGCCAGCAGTCGGGACTACGGCACAGATACGCAGTATTTT
TRBV19	.	TRBJ1-1	.	CASSRTGRDTEAFF	TGTGCCAGTAGTAGAACAGGGAGGGACACTGAAGCTTTCTTT